A single T cell receptor (beta chain) is shown here with its context. The time point here: blood at routine non-recurrence follow-up after resection. The data belong to a study of spatial heterogeneity in lung cancer. The germline V gene encodes CDR1 SGHTA and CDR2 FQGNSA. The germline V and J ends were trimmed by 1 base and 5 bases, with 11 bases remaining between them. The CDR3 covers 14 residues. One entry per CDR3 protein, called by TCRdb with MiXCR from the 5' RACE reads. This sample has tens of thousands of distinct CDR3 sequences, with 9.7% found just once. The sample was PBMCs, taken at follow-up. The clonotype was recovered from a male donor with early-stage non-small cell lung cancer. This chain uses TRBV7-2 with TRBJ1-1, with D maybe TRBD1 (5 bases). The CDR3 loop is CASSLGGSRTEAFF. CDR3 bases: TGTGCCAGCAGCTTAGGGGGCAGTCGGACTGAAGCTTTCTTT.